This record concerns one TCR beta chain sequence. The clone's antigen remains unknown. Base qualities were left out, and no much larger clone turns up one base away. The germline V gene encodes CDR1 SNHLY and CDR2 FYNNEI. Including the terminal cysteine and phenylalanine, the CDR3 comprises 16 residues. Only CDR3 DNA is held: 48 bases, read in frame from base 1. V lost 5 bases and J lost 2 bases, and the count of bases not matched to a germline gene is 2. Peripheral blood CD8+ and CD4+ T cells from healthy donors, Susac syndrome patients and multiple sclerosis patients were profiled by high-throughput TCR beta sequencing. Healthy donors were age- and sex-matched controls. Bulk CD8+ and CD4+ T cells were purified by magnetic negative isolation, whereas CD8+ TEMRA cells were enriched by FACS. Blood was collected in EDTA tubes and processed within 24 hours, with PBMCs isolated through density gradient centrifugation. PBMCs destined for TCR sequencing were cryopreserved in liquid nitrogen and later thawed in a 37 °C water bath. The sorted or isolated CD4+, CD8+ and CD8+ TEMRA cells reached a purity of at least 90%.

The entry originates in a study of CD8 T cells in Susac syndrome (dated by TCRdb to the late 2010s). A note on the overall study: Whether CD8+ T cell activation and differentiation in Susac syndrome was antigen driven was tested using repertoire sequencing.

Points the paper makes about the study in general: The study acknowledged that relatively few individuals were included in the TCR sequencing and HLA analysis.

RNA was extracted using the RNeasy kit, and roughly 0.5 to 1 microgram was reverse transcribed with random hexamers. The immunoSEQ multiplex PCR assay, covering 54 Vbeta and 13 Jbeta segments, was used to amplify TCR beta CDR3 regions. Bias from PCR amplification was corrected by using a synthetic template baseline for primer optimization and for computational correction. The source study handled its data this way. Reads were annotated to V, D and J genes per IMGT and analyzed with immunoSEQ Analyzer, keeping only productive sequences. Clonality was calculated as one minus the Shannon entropy normalized by log2 of the number of productive unique sequences. For each patient and control, public and private clones were evaluated within the 100 most prevalent clones. A clone was defined as Susac-specific if it was absent from the healthy and MS cohorts, from more than 850 published viral clones and from other ImmuneACCESS disease sequences. TCRdb handled the public reads itself, with Q25 trimming in fastp and clone calling in MiXCR, and kept productive beta chains. Every entry covers one CDR3 protein and lists the most common genes and DNA from its rows. What appears here as the V and J calls and clone size reflects TCRdb's work, not the paper's. This sample is represented by 120,000 to 150,000 distinct CDR3 sequences; approximately 94% of them were singletons. The ten largest clones capture 0.075% to 0.1% of the sample.

This TCR came from a human donor in good health. The rearrangement combines TRBV2 with TRBJ2-2; 13 bases in between match TRBD2. Sequencing input: CD4+ T cells from PBMCs. CDR3 loop: CASSWTSGRNTGELFF. The nucleotide sequence is given as TGTGCCAGCAGTTGGACTAGCGGGAGAAACACCGGGGAGCTGTTTTTT. The entire variable domain, with the stretches around the CDR3 drawn from the reference TRBV2 and TRBJ2-2 proteins, is EPEVTQTPSHQVTQMGQEVILRCVPISNHLYFYWYRQILGQKVEFLVSFYNNEISEKSEIFDDQFSVERPDGSNFTLKIRSTKLEDSAMYFCASSWTSGRNTGELFFGEGSRLTVL.